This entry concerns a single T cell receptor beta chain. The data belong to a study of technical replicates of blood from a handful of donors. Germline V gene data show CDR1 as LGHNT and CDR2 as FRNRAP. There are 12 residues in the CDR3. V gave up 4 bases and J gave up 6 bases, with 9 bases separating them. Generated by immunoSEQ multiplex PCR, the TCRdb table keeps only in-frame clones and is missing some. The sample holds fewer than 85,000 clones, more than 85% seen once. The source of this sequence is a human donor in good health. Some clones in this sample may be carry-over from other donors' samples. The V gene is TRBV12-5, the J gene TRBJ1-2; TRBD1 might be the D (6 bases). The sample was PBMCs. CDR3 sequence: CASGSTGDGYTF. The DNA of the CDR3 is TGTGCTAGTGGTTCGACAGGAGATGGCTACACCTTC.